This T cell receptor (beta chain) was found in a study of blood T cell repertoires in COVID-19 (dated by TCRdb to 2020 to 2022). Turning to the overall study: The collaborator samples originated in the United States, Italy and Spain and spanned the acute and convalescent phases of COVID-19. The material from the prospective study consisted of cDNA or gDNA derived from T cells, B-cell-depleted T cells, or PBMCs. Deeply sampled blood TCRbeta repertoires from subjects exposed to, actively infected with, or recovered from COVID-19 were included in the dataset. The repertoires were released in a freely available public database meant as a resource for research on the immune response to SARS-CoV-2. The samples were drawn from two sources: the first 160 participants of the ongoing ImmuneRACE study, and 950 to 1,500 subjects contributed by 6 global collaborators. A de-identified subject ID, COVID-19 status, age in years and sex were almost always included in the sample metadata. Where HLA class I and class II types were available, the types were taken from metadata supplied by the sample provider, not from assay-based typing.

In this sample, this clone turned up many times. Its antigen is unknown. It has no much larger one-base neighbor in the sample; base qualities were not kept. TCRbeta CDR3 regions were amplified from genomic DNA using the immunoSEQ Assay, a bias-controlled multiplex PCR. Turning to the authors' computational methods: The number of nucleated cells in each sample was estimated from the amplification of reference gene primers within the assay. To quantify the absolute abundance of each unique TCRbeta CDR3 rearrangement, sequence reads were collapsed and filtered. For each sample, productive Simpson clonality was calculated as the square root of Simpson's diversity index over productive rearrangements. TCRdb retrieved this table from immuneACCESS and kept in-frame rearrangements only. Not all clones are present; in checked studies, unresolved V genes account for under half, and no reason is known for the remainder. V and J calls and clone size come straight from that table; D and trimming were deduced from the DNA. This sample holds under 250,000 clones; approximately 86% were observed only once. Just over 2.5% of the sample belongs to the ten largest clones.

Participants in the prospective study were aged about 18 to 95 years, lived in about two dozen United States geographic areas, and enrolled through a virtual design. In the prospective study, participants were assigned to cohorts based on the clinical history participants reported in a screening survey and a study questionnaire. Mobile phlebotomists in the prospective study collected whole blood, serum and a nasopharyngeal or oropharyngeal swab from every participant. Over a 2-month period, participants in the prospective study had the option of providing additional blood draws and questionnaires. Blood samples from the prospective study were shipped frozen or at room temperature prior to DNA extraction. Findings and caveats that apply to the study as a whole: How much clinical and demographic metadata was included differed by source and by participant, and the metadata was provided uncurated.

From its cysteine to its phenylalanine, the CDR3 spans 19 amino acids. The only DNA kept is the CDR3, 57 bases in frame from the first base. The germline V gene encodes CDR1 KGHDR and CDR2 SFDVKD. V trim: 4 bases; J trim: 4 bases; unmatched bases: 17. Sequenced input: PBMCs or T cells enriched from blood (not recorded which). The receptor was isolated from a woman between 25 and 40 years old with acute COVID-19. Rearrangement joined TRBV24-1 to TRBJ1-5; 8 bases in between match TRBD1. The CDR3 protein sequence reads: CATSERDRQRTGENQPQHF. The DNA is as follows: TGTGCCACCAGTGAGCGGGACAGGCAGAGAACCGGCGAAAATCAGCCCCAGCATTTT.